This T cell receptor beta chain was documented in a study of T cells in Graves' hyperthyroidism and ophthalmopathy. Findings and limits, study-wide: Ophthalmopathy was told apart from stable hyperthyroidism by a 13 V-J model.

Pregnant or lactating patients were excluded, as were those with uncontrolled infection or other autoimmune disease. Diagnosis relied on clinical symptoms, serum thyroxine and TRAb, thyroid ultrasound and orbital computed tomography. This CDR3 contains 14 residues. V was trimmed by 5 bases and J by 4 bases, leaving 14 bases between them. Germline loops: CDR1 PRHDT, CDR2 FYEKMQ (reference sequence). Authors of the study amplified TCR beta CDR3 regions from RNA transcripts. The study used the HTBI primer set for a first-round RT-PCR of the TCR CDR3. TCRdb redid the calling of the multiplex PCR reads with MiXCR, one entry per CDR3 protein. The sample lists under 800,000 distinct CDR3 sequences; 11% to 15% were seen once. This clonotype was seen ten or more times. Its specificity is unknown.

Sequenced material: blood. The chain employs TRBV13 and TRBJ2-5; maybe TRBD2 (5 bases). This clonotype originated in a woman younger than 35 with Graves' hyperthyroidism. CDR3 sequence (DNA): TGTGCCAGCAGCCCTATAGCGTTAGGAGAGACCCAGTACTTC. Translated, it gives CASSPIALGETQYF.